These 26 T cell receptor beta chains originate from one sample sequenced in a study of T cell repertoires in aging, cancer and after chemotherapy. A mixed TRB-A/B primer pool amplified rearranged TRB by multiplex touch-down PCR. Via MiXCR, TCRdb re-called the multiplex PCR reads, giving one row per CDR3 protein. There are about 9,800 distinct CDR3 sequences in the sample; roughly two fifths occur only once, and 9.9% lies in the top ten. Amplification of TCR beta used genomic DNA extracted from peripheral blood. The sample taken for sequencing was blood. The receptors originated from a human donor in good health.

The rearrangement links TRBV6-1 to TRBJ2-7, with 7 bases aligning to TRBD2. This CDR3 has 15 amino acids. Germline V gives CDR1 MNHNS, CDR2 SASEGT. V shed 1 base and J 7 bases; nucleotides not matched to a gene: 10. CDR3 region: CASSEGWSGTNEQYF. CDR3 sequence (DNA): TGTGCCAGCAGTGAAGGTTGGAGCGGGACGAATGAGCAGTACTTC.

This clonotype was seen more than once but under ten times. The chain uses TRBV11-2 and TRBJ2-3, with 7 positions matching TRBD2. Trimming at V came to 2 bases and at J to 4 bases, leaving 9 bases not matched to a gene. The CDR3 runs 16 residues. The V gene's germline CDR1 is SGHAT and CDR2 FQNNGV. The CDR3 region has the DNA TGTGCCAGCAGCTTAATGGCGGGAGCACGGGCAGATACGCAGTATTTT. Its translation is CASSLMAGARADTQYF.

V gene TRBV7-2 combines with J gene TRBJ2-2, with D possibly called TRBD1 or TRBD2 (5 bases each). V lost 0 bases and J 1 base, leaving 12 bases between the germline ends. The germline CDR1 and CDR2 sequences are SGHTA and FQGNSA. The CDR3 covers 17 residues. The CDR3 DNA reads TGTGCCAGCAGCTTAGCGGGGGACCCCAAGAACACCGGGGAGCTGTTTTTT. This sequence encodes CASSLAGDPKNTGELFF.

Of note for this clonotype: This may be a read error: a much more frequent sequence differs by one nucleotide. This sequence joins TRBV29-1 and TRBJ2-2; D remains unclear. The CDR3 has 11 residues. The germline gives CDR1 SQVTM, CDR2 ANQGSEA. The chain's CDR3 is CRAAYAGELFF. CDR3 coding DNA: TGCAGAGCAGCGTACGCCGGGGAGCTGTTTTTT.

CDR3 DNA sequence: TGCAGCGTGGTGACTAGCGGGCTCGGTGAGACCCAGTACTTC. Its translation: CSVVTSGLGETQYF. The chain couples TRBV29-1 to TRBJ2-5; 10 bases line up with TRBD2. The germline gives CDR1 SQVTM, CDR2 ANQGSEA. Trimming took 6 bases from V and 5 from J; bases not matched to a gene: 9. The CDR3 is 14 amino acids. The whole variable domain, remainder taken from reference TRBV29-1 and TRBJ2-5, is SAVISQKPSRDICQRGTSLTIQCQVDSQVTMMFWYRQQPGQSLTLIATANQGSEATYESGFVIDKFPISRPNLTFSTLTVSNMSPEDSSIYLCSVVTSGLGETQYFGPGTRLLVL.

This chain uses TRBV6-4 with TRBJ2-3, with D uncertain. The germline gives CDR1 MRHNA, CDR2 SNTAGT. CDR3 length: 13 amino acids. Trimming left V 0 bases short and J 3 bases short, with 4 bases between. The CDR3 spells CASSDSETDTQYF. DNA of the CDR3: TGTGCCAGCAGTGACTCAGAGACAGATACGCAGTATTTT.

This CDR3 is CASSLADQPQHF. In nucleotides, the CDR3 is TGTGCCAGCAGCTTGGCGGATCAGCCCCAGCATTTT. The chain is built from TRBV7-9 and TRBJ1-5; D not certain. Between the trimmed V and J ends, which lost 3 bases and 5 bases, there was a span of 5 bases. This CDR3 has 12 residues. Germline CDR1 and CDR2: SEHNR and FQNEAQ (reference sequence).

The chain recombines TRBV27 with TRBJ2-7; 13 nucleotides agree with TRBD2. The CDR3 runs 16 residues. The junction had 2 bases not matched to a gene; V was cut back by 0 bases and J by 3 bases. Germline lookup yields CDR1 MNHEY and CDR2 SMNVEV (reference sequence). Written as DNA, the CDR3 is TGTGCCAGCAGTTTATCCGGGACTAGCGGGATCTACGAGCAGTACTTC. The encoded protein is CASSLSGTSGIYEQYF.

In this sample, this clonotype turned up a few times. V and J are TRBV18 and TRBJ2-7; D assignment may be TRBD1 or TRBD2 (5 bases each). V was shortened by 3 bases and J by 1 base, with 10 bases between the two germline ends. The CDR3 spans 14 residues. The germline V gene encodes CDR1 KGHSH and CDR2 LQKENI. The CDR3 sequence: CASSPGRLSYEQYF. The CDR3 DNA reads TGTGCCAGCTCACCGGGACGCCTGTCCTACGAGCAGTACTTC. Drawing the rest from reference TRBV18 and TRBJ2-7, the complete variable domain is NAGVMQNPRHLVRRRGQEARLRCSPMKGHSHVYWYRQLPEEGLKFMVYLQKENIIDESGMPKERFSAEFPKEGPSILRIQQVVRGDSAAYFCASSPGRLSYEQYFGPGTRLTVT.

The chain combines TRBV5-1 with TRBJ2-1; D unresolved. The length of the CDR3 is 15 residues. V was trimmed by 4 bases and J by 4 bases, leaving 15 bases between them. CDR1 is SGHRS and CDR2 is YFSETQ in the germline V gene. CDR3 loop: CASSAAIKAYNEQFF. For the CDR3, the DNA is TGCGCCAGCAGCGCGGCCATAAAGGCGTACAATGAGCAGTTCTTC.

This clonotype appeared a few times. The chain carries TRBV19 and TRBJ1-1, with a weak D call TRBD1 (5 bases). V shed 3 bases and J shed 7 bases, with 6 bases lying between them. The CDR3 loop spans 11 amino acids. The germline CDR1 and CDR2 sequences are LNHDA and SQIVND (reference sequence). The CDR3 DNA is TGTGCCAGTAGTATTCAGGGTGAAGCTTTCTTT. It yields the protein CASSIQGEAFF.

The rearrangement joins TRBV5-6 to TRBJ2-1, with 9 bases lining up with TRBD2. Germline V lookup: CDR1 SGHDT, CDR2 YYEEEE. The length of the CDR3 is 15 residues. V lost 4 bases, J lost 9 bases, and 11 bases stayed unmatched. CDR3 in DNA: TGTGCCAGCAGCCCCGACTTTCTAGCGGGGACTGAGCAGTTCTTC. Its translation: CASSPDFLAGTEQFF.

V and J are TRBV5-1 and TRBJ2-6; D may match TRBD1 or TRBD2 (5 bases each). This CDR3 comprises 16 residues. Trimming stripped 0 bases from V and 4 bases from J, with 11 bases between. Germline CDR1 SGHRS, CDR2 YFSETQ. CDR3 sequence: CASSLGSGTGANVLTF. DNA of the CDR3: TGCGCCAGCAGCTTGGGATCGGGGACCGGGGCCAACGTCCTGACTTTC.

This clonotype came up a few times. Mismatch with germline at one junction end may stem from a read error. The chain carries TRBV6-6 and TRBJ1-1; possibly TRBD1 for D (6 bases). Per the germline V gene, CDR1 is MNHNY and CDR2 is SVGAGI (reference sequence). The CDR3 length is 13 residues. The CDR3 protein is CASSYSRDTEAFF. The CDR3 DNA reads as TGTGCCAGCAGTTACTCGAGGGACACGGAAGCTTTCTTT.

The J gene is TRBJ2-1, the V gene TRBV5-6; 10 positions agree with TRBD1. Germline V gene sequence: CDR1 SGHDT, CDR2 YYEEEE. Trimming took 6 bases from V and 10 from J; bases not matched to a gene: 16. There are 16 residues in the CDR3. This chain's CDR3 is CASTITSKTGGREQFF. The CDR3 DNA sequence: TGTGCCAGCACCATTACGTCCAAGACAGGGGGCCGGGAGCAGTTCTTC. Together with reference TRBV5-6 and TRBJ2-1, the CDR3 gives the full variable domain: DAGVTQSPTHLIKTRGQQVTLRCSPKSGHDTVSWYQQALGQGPQFIFQYYEEEERQRGNFPDRFSGHQFPNYSSELNVNALLLGDSALYLCASTITSKTGGREQFFGPGTRLTVL.

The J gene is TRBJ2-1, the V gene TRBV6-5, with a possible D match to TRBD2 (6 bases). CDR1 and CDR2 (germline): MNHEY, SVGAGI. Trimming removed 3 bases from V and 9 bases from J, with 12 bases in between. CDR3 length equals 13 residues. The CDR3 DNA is TGTGCCAGCAGTTATGAACTAGCTGGTGAGCAGTTCTTC. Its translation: CASSYELAGEQFF.

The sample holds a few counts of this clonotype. CDR3 sequence (DNA): TGTGCCAGCAGGACGGGACTAGCGGGGAATGAGCAGTTCTTC. Protein: CASRTGLAGNEQFF. The chain combines TRBV6-5 with TRBJ2-1; 13 bases line up with TRBD2. The CDR3 extends over 14 amino acids. V gave up 6 bases and J gave up 7 bases; unmatched junction bases: 3. Germline CDR1 is MNHEY and CDR2 is SVGAGI.

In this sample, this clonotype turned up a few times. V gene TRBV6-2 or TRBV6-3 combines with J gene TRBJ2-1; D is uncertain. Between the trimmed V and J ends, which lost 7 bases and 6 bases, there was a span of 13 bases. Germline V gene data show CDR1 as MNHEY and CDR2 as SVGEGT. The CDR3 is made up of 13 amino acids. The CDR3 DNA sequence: TGTGCCAGCACCCCCAACGAAGCCAATGAGCAGTTCTTC. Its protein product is CASTPNEANEQFF.

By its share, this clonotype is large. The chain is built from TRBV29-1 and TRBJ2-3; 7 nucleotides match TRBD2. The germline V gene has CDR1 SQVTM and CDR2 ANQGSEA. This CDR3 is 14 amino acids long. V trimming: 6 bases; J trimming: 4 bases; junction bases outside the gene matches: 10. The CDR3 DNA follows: TGCAGCGTCCCCGGGGGAGGGAGTTCAGATACGCAGTATTTT. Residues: CSVPGGGSSDTQYF.

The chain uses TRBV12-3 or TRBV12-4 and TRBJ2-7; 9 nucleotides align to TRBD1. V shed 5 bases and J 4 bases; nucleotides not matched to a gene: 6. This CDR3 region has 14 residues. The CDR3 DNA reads TGTGCCAGCAGTCCCCGACAGGGGGTGTACGAGCAGTACTTC. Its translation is CASSPRQGVYEQYF.

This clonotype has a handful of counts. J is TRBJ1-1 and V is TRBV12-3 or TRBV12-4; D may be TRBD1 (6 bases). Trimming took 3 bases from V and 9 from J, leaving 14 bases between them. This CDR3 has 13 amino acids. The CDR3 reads CASSLEGGRKAFF. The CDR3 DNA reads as TGTGCCAGCAGTTTGGAGGGGGGCAGAAAAGCTTTCTTT.

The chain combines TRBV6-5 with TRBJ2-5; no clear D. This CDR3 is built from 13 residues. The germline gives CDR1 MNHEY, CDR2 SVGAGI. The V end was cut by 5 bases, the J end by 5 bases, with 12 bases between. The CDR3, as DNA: TGTGCCAGCAGTGCCGCGTTTGGGGAGACCCAGTACTTC. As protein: CASSAAFGETQYF.

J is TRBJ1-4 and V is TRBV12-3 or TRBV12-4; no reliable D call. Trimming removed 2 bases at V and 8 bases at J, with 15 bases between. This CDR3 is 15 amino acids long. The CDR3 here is CASSLLGPGPEKLFF. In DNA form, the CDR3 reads TGTGCCAGCAGTTTATTGGGCCCCGGGCCCGAAAAACTGTTTTTT.

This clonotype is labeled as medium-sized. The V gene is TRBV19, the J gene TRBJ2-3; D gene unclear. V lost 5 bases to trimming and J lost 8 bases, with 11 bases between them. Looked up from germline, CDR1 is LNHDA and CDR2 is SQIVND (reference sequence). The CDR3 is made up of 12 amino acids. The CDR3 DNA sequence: TGTGCCAGTAGTCACGACACGGGTACGCAGTATTTT. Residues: CASSHDTGTQYF.

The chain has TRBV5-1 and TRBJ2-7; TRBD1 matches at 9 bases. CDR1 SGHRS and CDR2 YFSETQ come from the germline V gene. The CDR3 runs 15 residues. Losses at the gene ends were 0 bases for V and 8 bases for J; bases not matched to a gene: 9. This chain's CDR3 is CASSLAPGQGYKQYF. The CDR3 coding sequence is TGCGCCAGCAGCTTGGCGCCGGGACAGGGATACAAGCAGTACTTC.

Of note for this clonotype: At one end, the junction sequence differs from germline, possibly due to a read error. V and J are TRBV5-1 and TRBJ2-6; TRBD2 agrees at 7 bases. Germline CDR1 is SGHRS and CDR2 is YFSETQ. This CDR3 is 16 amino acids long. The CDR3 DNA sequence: TGTGCCAGAAGCTTGGGGGGGAGCTCTGGGGCCAACGTCCTGACTTTC. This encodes CARSLGGSSGANVLTF.